The source of this T cell receptor beta chain is a study of blood T cell repertoires in COVID-19. This CDR3 spans 16 amino acids. Germline V gene data show CDR1 as MDHEN and CDR2 as SYDVKM. Deletions cut 3 bases from V and 1 base from J, with 16 bases between. Sequencing used immunoSEQ multiplex PCR; TCRdb keeps in-frame clones, though not all of them. The data show approximately 210,000 clones, with around four fifths seen just once and 5.1% held by the top ten. As concerns this clone: At the DNA level, this CDR3 is encoded by other sequences in the same sample as well.

Specimen: peripheral blood. The rearrangement links TRBV28 to TRBJ2-7; weak D call: TRBD2 (5 bases). The receptor was isolated from a woman aged 65 to 85 with active or convalescent COVID-19. CDR3 amino acids: CASSFQLAGLSYEQYF. The CDR3 DNA is TGTGCCAGCAGTTTCCAACTGGCGGGCTTATCCTACGAGCAGTACTTC. Using reference TRBV28 and TRBJ2-7 for the parts outside the CDR3, the full variable domain is DVKVTQSSRYLVKRTGEKVFLECVQDMDHENMFWYRQDPGLGLRLIYFSYDVKMKEKGDIPEGYSVSREKKERFSLILESASTNQTSMYLCASSFQLAGLSYEQYFGPGTRLTVT.